The next 10 T cell receptor beta chains were all read from a single sample in a study of T cells after yellow fever vaccination (dated by TCRdb to about 2019). The method was 5' RACE. Sequencing instrument: Illumina HiSeq 2500. TCRdb cleaned the public reads at Q25 with fastp, built clones with MiXCR and kept in-frame beta chains. Every distinct CDR3 protein forms one entry, paired with its most common genes and DNA. The sample contains about 580,000 distinct CDR3 sequences, 17% of them found a single time. The leading ten clones occupy 17% of the sample. The treatment or condition label on this specimen signifies: live attenuated yellow fever vaccine strain. Specimen: PBMCs, collected 4 to 5 days after the first yellow fever vaccination. These receptors originate from a young man who received the YFV17D yellow fever vaccine.

This clonotype was counted a few times. The chain has TRBV7-3 and TRBJ2-1; 7 bases line up with TRBD1. The CDR3 totals 15 residues. CDR1 is SGHTA and CDR2 is FQGTGA in the germline V gene. J lost 5 bases, V lost 2 bases, and 6 bases had no gene match. In DNA form, the CDR3 reads TGTGCCAGCAGCTTAGACAGGGCTTGGGACAATGAGCAGTTCTTC. Translated, it gives CASSLDRAWDNEQFF.

This chain uses TRBV5-1 with TRBJ1-1; D may be TRBD1 (5 bases). Germline-derived CDR1 and CDR2 are SGHRS and YFSETQ. The V and J ends lost 3 bases and 4 bases respectively, with 13 bases between them. The CDR3 runs to 14 residues. This chain's CDR3 is CASSSVVGGTEAFF. For the CDR3, the DNA is TGCGCCAGCAGCTCGGTCGTGGGGGGCACTGAAGCTTTCTTT.

The chain uses TRBV6-1 and TRBJ2-5; TRBD1 is a possible D gene (6 bases). CDR1 and CDR2 (germline): MNHNS, SASEGT. V was pared by 6 bases and J by 1 base, with 21 bases between. This CDR3 comprises 17 residues. The CDR3 sequence: CASRLNRASPSQETQYF. Here the CDR3 DNA reads TGTGCCAGCAGGCTTAACAGGGCTTCTCCCTCCCAAGAGACCCAGTACTTC.

The chain carries TRBV7-9 and TRBJ2-1; TRBD2 might be the D (5 bases). With 8 bases removed from V and 7 bases from J, the gap between germline ends came to 12 bases. The germline CDR1 and CDR2 sequences are SEHNR and FQNEAQ (reference sequence). The CDR3 consists of 12 residues. The CDR3 DNA reads as TGTGCCAGCGGACTGATGGGGAATGAGCAGTTCTTC. Translation gives CASGLMGNEQFF.

The chain combines TRBV7-2 with TRBJ2-3; 8 positions agree with TRBD2. V lost 0 bases, J lost 3 bases, and 8 bases stayed unmatched. CDR1 is SGHTA, CDR2 FQGNSA, per germline. This CDR3 is 17 amino acids long. The CDR3 coding sequence is TGTGCCAGCAGCTTAGCGCTTGGCGGGGGGTCGACAGATACGCAGTATTTT. The encoded protein is CASSLALGGGSTDTQYF.

V and J are TRBV5-1 and TRBJ2-7; tentative D call: TRBD2 (7 bases). The CDR3 spans 15 residues. The V end lost 4 bases, the J end lost 2 bases, and 16 bases lay between the germline ends. Germline V gene data show CDR1 as SGHRS and CDR2 as YFSETQ. The CDR3 here is CASSDGPGGTYEQYF. The CDR3 nucleotides read TGCGCCAGCAGCGATGGACCGGGGGGCACCTACGAGCAGTACTTC.

This clonotype was observed many times. The chain employs TRBV5-4 and TRBJ2-5; 9 bases map to TRBD2. The CDR3 runs to 15 residues. The germline V gene has CDR1 SGHNT and CDR2 YYREEE (reference sequence). With V trimmed by 3 bases and J by 4 bases, 7 bases remained unmatched. Here the CDR3 reads CASSWDAGGGETQYF. In DNA, the CDR3 is TGTGCCAGCAGCTGGGACGCGGGGGGGGGAGAGACCCAGTACTTC.

In DNA form, the CDR3 reads TGTGCCAGCGCGTTGGCGGGGGGCGGCTCCTACAATGAGCAGTTCTTC. Translated, it gives CASALAGGGSYNEQFF. The V gene is TRBV12-3 or TRBV12-4, the J gene TRBJ2-1; TRBD2 matches 8 bases. The CDR3 length is 16 residues. With 8 bases clipped from V and 0 bases from J, the junction kept 9 bases outside the gene matches.

The V call is TRBV6-1, the J call TRBJ1-2; unclear D gene. The germline CDR1 and CDR2 sequences are MNHNS and SASEGT. There are 13 residues in the CDR3. V lost 6 bases and J 7 bases, leaving 15 bases between the germline ends. The CDR3 here is CASSNPSHAGYTF. The DNA for the CDR3 is TGTGCCAGCAGCAACCCCTCCCATGCTGGCTACACCTTC.

The chain uses TRBV5-1 and TRBJ2-4, with 11 bases fitting TRBD1. This CDR3 region has 15 residues. Germline lookup yields CDR1 SGHRS and CDR2 YFSETQ. Trimming took 7 bases from V and 8 from J; bases not matched to a gene: 11. In nucleotides, the CDR3 is TGCGCCAGCGCGAGAGGACAGGGGGCGTCGGACATTCAGTACTTC. Protein product: CASARGQGASDIQYF.